The rows below give T cell receptor beta chains drawn from one sample of a study of T cells in Graves' hyperthyroidism and ophthalmopathy. TCRdb re-analysed the multiplex PCR reads in MiXCR, keeping a single row per CDR3 protein. The sample has more than 650,000 distinct CDR3 sequences; less than 15% are singletons. The sequencing input was blood. The receptors come from a woman aged 18-29 years with Graves' hyperthyroidism. The CDR3 runs from the conserved cysteine through the conserved F or W. D genes are given only for firm matches. Only some rows state a clone size, as once, few, many or a class for expanded clones.

size: few
D: TRBD1
V: TRBV2
J: TRBJ2-3
CDR3: CASNPLDRGAQYF
DNA: TGTGCCAGCAACCCCCTGGACAGGGGAGCGCAGTATTTT

size: few
D: -
V: TRBV19
J: TRBJ2-5
CDR3: CASSIETTGGWETQYF
DNA: TGTGCCAGTAGTATAGAGACGACAGGAGGTTGGGAGACCCAGTACTTC

size: -
D: -
V: TRBV18
J: TRBJ2-2
CDR3: CASSPPPSTEELFF
DNA: TGTGCCAGCTCACCACCTCCCAGCACCGAGGAGCTGTTTTTT

size: few
D: -
V: TRBV9
J: TRBJ1-6
CDR3: CASSVASAASSPLHF
DNA: TGTGCCAGCAGCGTAGCGTCGGCGGCCAGCTCACCCCTCCACTTT

size: many
D: TRBD2
V: TRBV11-2
J: TRBJ2-1
CDR3: CASSLTSGVLNEQFF
DNA: TGTGCCAGCAGCTTAACTAGCGGAGTTCTAAATGAGCAGTTCTTC

size: -
D: TRBD1
V: TRBV7-9
J: TRBJ1-6
CDR3: CASSPRTGANNSPLHF
DNA: TGTGCCAGCAGCCCCCGAACAGGGGCGAATAATTCACCCCTCCACTTT

size: many
D: -
V: TRBV6-1
J: TRBJ1-1
CDR3: CASSEGQGLNTEAFF
DNA: TGTGCCAGCAGTGAAGGGCAGGGATTGAACACTGAAGCTTTCTTT

size: few
D: -
V: TRBV7-8
J: TRBJ2-7
CDR3: CASSGYENEGHEQYF
DNA: TGTGCCAGCAGCGGTTACGAAAACGAGGGCCACGAGCAGTACTTC

size: many
D: TRBD1
V: TRBV2
J: TRBJ1-2
CDR3: CASSVKQGYGYTF
DNA: TGTGCCAGCAGTGTTAAACAGGGGTATGGCTACACCTTC

size: many
D: TRBD1
V: TRBV5-8
J: TRBJ1-5
CDR3: CASSERDSTLGMDQPQHF
DNA: TGTGCCAGCAGCGAAAGGGACAGTACCCTCGGAATGGATCAGCCCCAGCATTTT

size: many
D: -
V: TRBV11-1
J: TRBJ1-1
CDR3: CASSHPGQTPNTEAFF
DNA: TGTGCCAGCAGTCACCCGGGACAAACCCCGAACACTGAAGCTTTCTTT

size: few
D: -
V: TRBV19
J: TRBJ2-2
CDR3: CASSTGTLTGELFF
DNA: TGTGCCAGCAGTACCGGGACCTTAACCGGGGAGCTGTTTTTT

size: many
D: -
V: TRBV2
J: TRBJ2-2
CDR3: CASSRDRKNTGELFF
DNA: TGTGCCAGCAGTCGGGACCGAAAGAACACCGGGGAGCTGTTTTTT

size: many
D: -
V: TRBV2
J: TRBJ1-5
CDR3: CASSGAVVNQPQHF
DNA: TGTGCCAGCAGTGGGGCTGTTGTCAATCAGCCCCAGCATTTT

size: few
D: -
V: TRBV29-1
J: TRBJ1-1
CDR3: CSAGHQLEAFF
DNA: TGCAGCGCGGGACACCAACTTGAAGCTTTCTTT

size: few
D: TRBD1
V: TRBV28
J: TRBJ2-5
CDR3: CASSARTGLQETQYF
DNA: TGTGCCAGCAGTGCCCGGACAGGCCTCCAAGAGACCCAGTACTTC

size: many
D: TRBD2
V: TRBV2
J: TRBJ2-1
CDR3: CASSGWTSSYNEQFF
DNA: TGTGCCAGCAGTGGATGGACTAGTTCCTACAATGAGCAGTTCTTC

size: -
D: -
V: TRBV18
J: TRBJ1-1
CDR3: CASSQGVGYAFF
DNA: TGTGCCAGCTCACAGGGGGTAGGGTATGCTTTCTTT

size: many
D: TRBD2
V: TRBV20-1
J: TRBJ2-1
CDR3: CSARPGTSGMNEQFF
DNA: TGCAGTGCTAGACCCGGGACTAGCGGGATGAATGAGCAGTTCTTC

size: few
D: TRBD2
V: TRBV15
J: TRBJ2-1
CDR3: CATSRGLAGSGNEQFF
DNA: TGTGCCACCAGCAGAGGACTAGCGGGGAGTGGGAATGAGCAGTTCTTC

size: -
D: -
V: TRBV19
J: TRBJ1-1
CDR3: CASNHIGSNTEAFF
DNA: TGTGCCAGTAATCATATCGGGTCGAACACTGAAGCTTTCTTT

size: -
D: TRBD1
V: TRBV27
J: TRBJ1-1
CDR3: CASRIQGNMNTEAFF
DNA: TGTGCCAGCAGGATACAGGGGAACATGAACACTGAAGCTTTCTTT

size: few
D: -
V: TRBV20-1
J: TRBJ2-7
CDR3: CSALGPRGLGEQYF
DNA: TGCAGTGCCCTTGGGCCGAGGGGCCTAGGCGAGCAGTACTTC

size: few
D: TRBD1
V: TRBV6-1
J: TRBJ1-2
CDR3: CASSDYRDRPRSNYGYTF
DNA: TGTGCCAGCAGTGATTACCGGGACAGGCCCCGAAGTAACTATGGCTACACCTTC

size: -
D: -
V: TRBV7-2
J: TRBJ2-3
CDR3: CASSLAGRTSDTQYF
DNA: TGTGCCAGCAGCTTAGCGGGCAGGACCTCAGATACGCAGTATTTT

size: -
D: TRBD2
V: TRBV28
J: TRBJ2-1
CDR3: CASTKGLADTYNEQFF
DNA: TGTGCCAGCACCAAGGGACTAGCGGACACCTACAATGAGCAGTTCTTC

size: many
D: TRBD1
V: TRBV5-1
J: TRBJ2-3
CDR3: CASRTGTSSTDTQYF
DNA: TGCGCCAGCAGGACAGGGACGAGTAGCACAGATACGCAGTATTTT

size: few
D: -
V: TRBV28
J: TRBJ1-6
CDR3: CASSSQVSPLHF
DNA: TGTGCCAGCAGTTCACAGGTTTCACCCCTCCACTTT

size: many
D: -
V: TRBV3-1
J: TRBJ2-7
CDR3: CASSQGTITQEEQYF
DNA: TGTGCCAGCAGCCAGGGGACAATCACGCAGGAGGAGCAGTACTTC

size: few
D: -
V: TRBV11-2
J: TRBJ1-1
CDR3: CASIALNTEAFF
DNA: TGTGCCAGCATCGCATTGAACACTGAAGCTTTCTTT

size: many
D: TRBD1
V: TRBV6-5
J: TRBJ1-2
CDR3: CASSYSGQGDYGYTF
DNA: TGTGCCAGCAGTTACTCAGGACAGGGGGACTATGGCTACACCTTC